The 21 T cell receptor beta chains listed next were all sequenced from one sample in a study of graft-versus-host responses after intestinal transplantation. Their antigens remain unidentified. The protocol was immunoSEQ multiplex PCR, while the TCRdb copy is restricted to in-frame clones and leaves out a portion. Among tens of thousands of clones listed, about 86% were seen once. The sequencing used unstimulated CD8+ T cells sorted from spleen or lymph node cells, collected before intestinal transplant. The origin of the receptors is a human donor who received an intestinal transplant.

V is TRBV27 and J is TRBJ2-7; 10 bases match TRBD2. The V segment lost 2 bases and the J segment 2 bases; nucleotides outside the gene matches: 9. The germline V gene encodes CDR1 MNHEY and CDR2 SMNVEV (reference sequence). The CDR3 spans 17 residues. CDR3 in amino acids: CASSLGLAGVRAYEQYF. The CDR3 DNA is TGTGCCAGCAGTTTAGGCCTAGCGGGAGTACGAGCCTACGAGCAGTACTTC.

V is TRBV4-1 and J is TRBJ2-7; 8 nucleotides line up with TRBD2. This CDR3 has 14 amino acids. Looked up from germline, CDR1 is MGHRA and CDR2 is YSYEKL. V shed 4 bases, J shed 6 bases, and the junction held 8 bases outside the gene matches. CDR3 in amino acids: CASSPTGGQSEQYF. The CDR3 bases are TGCGCCAGCAGCCCGACGGGAGGGCAATCCGAGCAGTACTTC.

The chain uses TRBV6-5 and TRBJ2-2; 12 nucleotides match TRBD2. The CDR3 sequence is 15 residues long. Looked up from germline, CDR1 is MNHEY and CDR2 is SVGAGI. Germline trimming cut 6 bases from V and 5 bases from J; bases unmatched to any gene: 4. CDR3 region: CASRPTSGRTGELFF. The CDR3 nucleotides are TGTGCCAGCAGACCGACTAGCGGGAGAACCGGGGAGCTGTTTTTT.

J is TRBJ2-3 and V is TRBV29-1; 9 bases are a match to TRBD1. The CDR3 has 16 residues. The germline V gene has CDR1 SQVTM and CDR2 ANQGSEA. V trimming: 4 bases; J trimming: 4 bases; junction bases outside the gene matches: 12. The chain's CDR3 is CSVGPSRTGEADTQYF. The CDR3 nucleotides are TGCAGCGTTGGCCCCTCTCGGACAGGGGAAGCAGATACGCAGTATTTT.

The J gene is TRBJ1-1, the V gene TRBV29-1, with a tentative D call TRBD1 (5 bases). Trimming pared 6 bases from V and 3 bases from J, leaving 11 bases between. This CDR3 is built from 12 residues. CDR1 is SQVTM, CDR2 ANQGSEA, per germline. In DNA, the CDR3 is TGCAGCGTGCCCCGGGGGGACACTGAAGCTTTCTTT. Protein: CSVPRGDTEAFF.

This chain links TRBV27 with TRBJ1-5; no definite D call. The CDR3 is 15 residues long. The germline V and J ends were trimmed by 2 bases and 1 base, with 9 bases remaining between them. Germline V lookup: CDR1 MNHEY, CDR2 SMNVEV (reference sequence). CDR3 in DNA: TGTGCCAGCAGTTTAGGGCCGGGGAGCAATCAGCCCCAGCATTTT. Translated: CASSLGPGSNQPQHF.

The chain uses TRBV28 and TRBJ2-2, with 7 positions matching TRBD2. Germline trimming cut 5 bases from V and 2 bases from J; bases unmatched to any gene: 2. The CDR3 is 14 amino acids. Germline V lookup: CDR1 MDHEN, CDR2 SYDVKM. The CDR3 protein is CASSLAVNTGELFF. CDR3 nucleotide sequence: TGTGCCAGCAGTCTAGCGGTAAACACCGGGGAGCTGTTTTTT.

This chain connects TRBV4-2 to TRBJ2-1; tentatively, D is TRBD2 (6 bases). Trimming took off 0 bases at V and 5 bases at J, with 11 bases between the two ends. The CDR3 runs to 15 residues. Looked up from germline, CDR1 is LGHNA and CDR2 is YNFKEQ. The CDR3 DNA reads as TGTGCCAGCAGCCAAGAGGAGGGACCCAACAATGAGCAGTTCTTC. Its protein product is CASSQEEGPNNEQFF.

Only a few counts were recorded for this clone. This rearrangement joins TRBV6-9 to TRBJ2-1, with TRBD1 matching 9 bases. The CDR3 contains 13 residues. With 8 bases clipped from V and 4 bases from J, the junction kept 3 bases outside the gene matches. Germline V gene sequence: CDR1 MNHGY, CDR2 SVAAGI. CDR3: CASGTGLYNEQFF. The CDR3 DNA is TGTGCCAGCGGGACAGGGCTTTACAATGAGCAGTTCTTC.

This sequence joins TRBV15 and TRBJ1-1; TRBD1 aligns across 9 bases. J gave up 5 bases and V 4 bases, and 8 bases lay outside the gene matches. The length of the CDR3 is 15 residues. Germline CDR1 LNHNV, CDR2 YYDKDF (reference sequence). CDR3 nucleotides: TGTGCCACCAGCACCCTCGGACAGGGGAGGACTGAAGCTTTCTTT. Translated: CATSTLGQGRTEAFF.

The genes are TRBV27 and TRBJ2-7; TRBD2 might be the D (6 bases). V was shortened by 5 bases and J by 3 bases, with 17 bases between the two germline ends. The CDR3 consists of 15 residues. CDR1 and CDR2 from the germline V gene are MNHEY and SMNVEV (reference sequence). The CDR3 DNA reads TGTGCCAGCAGTACCCGGTGGGGGGAACACTACGAGCAGTACTTC. As protein: CASSTRWGEHYEQYF.

The rearrangement uses TRBV28 and TRBJ2-1; TRBD1 aligns across 7 bases. Germline values: CDR1 MDHEN, CDR2 SYDVKM. The V segment lost 3 bases and the J segment 12 bases; nucleotides outside the gene matches: 11. The CDR3 extends over 14 amino acids. The CDR3 coding sequence is TGTGCCAGCAGTTTGCCCGAAACAGGGGTGACGCAGTTCTTC. This gives the protein CASSLPETGVTQFF.

The chain is built from TRBV18 and TRBJ2-7; 8 nucleotides line up with TRBD2. CDR1 and CDR2 from the germline V gene are KGHSH and LQKENI. The CDR3 has 14 residues. V lost 6 bases and J lost 3; bases outside the gene matches: 7. This CDR3 is CASSPLAGVYEQYF. In DNA, the CDR3 is TGTGCCAGCTCCCCCCTAGCGGGTGTCTACGAGCAGTACTTC.

The rearrangement links TRBV18 to TRBJ1-5, with 10 bases aligning to TRBD1. The CDR3 has 15 amino acids. The junction had 5 bases not matched to a gene; V was cut back by 6 bases and J by 3 bases. Germline CDR1 KGHSH, CDR2 LQKENI. CDR3 loop: CASSSGQGPNQPQHF. In DNA, the CDR3 is TGTGCCAGCTCGTCGGGACAGGGGCCCAATCAGCCCCAGCATTTT.

V usage is TRBV13 and J usage is TRBJ2-3; TRBD2 is a possible D gene (6 bases). V gave up 0 bases and J gave up 3 bases, with 13 bases separating them. Germline V CDR1 and CDR2: PRHDT, FYEKMQ (reference sequence). The CDR3 has 16 amino acids. CDR3 in DNA: TGTGCCAGCAGCTTAGGTGGGGGGAGCAGTACAGATACGCAGTATTTT. Translation gives CASSLGGGSSTDTQYF. Looking up the rest from reference TRBV13 and TRBJ2-3 gives the full variable domain: AAGVIQSPRHLIKEKRETATLKCYPIPRHDTVYWYQQGPGQDPQFLISFYEKMQSDKGSIPDRFSAQQFSDYHSELNMSSLELGDSALYFCASSLGGGSSTDTQYFGPGTRLTVL.

This clone was seen just once. The chain couples TRBV6-1 to TRBJ1-6; TRBD1 agrees at 8 bases. The V and J ends lost 5 bases and 8 bases, in that order; junction bases with no gene match: 8. Germline loops: CDR1 MNHNS, CDR2 SASEGT. This CDR3 has 15 amino acids. CDR3 sequence reads: CASSLDREGDSPLHF. The CDR3 region has the DNA TGTGCCAGCAGTCTGGACAGGGAGGGTGATTCACCCCTCCACTTT.

This clone was counted a few times. At one boundary the junction diverges from the germline segment, which might be a read error. In nucleotides, the CDR3 is TGTGCCAGCAGCCCCGGGACAGACTACAATGAGCAGTTCTTC. It codes for CASSPGTDYNEQFF. The chain employs TRBV4-1 and TRBJ2-1; 7 bases are a match to TRBD1. Looked up from germline, CDR1 is MGHRA and CDR2 is YSYEKL. The CDR3 covers 14 residues.

The V and J genes are TRBV6-1 and TRBJ1-5; a weak D match, TRBD1 (5 bases). V shed 10 bases and J shed 6 bases, with 19 bases lying between them. Germline V gene data show CDR1 as MNHNS and CDR2 as SASEGT. This CDR3 comprises 14 residues. The CDR3 protein is CATAPRGTSQPQHF. The CDR3 nucleotides are TGTGCCACCGCGCCGCGCGGGACGAGTCAGCCCCAGCATTTT.

This chain uses TRBV5-4 with TRBJ2-7, with a possible D match to TRBD2 (6 bases). CDR3 length equals 14 residues. V shed 2 bases and J shed 5 bases, with 14 bases lying between them. The V gene's germline CDR1 is SGHNT and CDR2 YYREEE (reference sequence). The CDR3 coding sequence is TGTGCCAGCAGCTTAACTCCAGCGGGCGACGAGCAGTACTTC. Amino acid sequence: CASSLTPAGDEQYF.

This chain connects TRBV4-2 to TRBJ2-7, with D perhaps matching TRBD2 (6 bases). Trimming removed 2 bases at V and 2 bases at J, with 10 bases between. The CDR3 totals 14 residues. Germline V gives CDR1 LGHNA, CDR2 YNFKEQ. In DNA, the CDR3 is TGTGCCAGCAGCCAAACCGGGACTCCCTACGAGCAGTACTTC. This codes for CASSQTGTPYEQYF.

This rearrangement joins TRBV5-4 to TRBJ2-4, with TRBD1 identical over 7 bases. Trimming took 2 bases from V and 4 from J; bases not matched to a gene: 3. Looked up from germline, CDR1 is SGHNT and CDR2 is YYREEE (reference sequence). The length of the CDR3 is 14 residues. The CDR3 nucleotides are TGTGCCAGCAGCTTATTGGGACAGAAAAACATTCAGTACTTC. It translates to CASSLLGQKNIQYF.